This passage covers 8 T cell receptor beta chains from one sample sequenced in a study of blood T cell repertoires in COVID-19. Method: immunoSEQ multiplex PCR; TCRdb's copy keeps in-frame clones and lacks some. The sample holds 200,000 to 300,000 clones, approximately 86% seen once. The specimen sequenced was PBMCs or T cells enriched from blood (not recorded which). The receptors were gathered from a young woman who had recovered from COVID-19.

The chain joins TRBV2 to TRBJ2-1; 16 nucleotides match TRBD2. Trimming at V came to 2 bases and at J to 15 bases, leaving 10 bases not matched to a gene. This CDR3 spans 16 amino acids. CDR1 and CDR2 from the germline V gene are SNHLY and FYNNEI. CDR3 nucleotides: TGTGCCAGCAGTGAACAGGGACTAGCGGGAGGGCCTCCTCCGTTCTTC. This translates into CASSEQGLAGGPPPFF.

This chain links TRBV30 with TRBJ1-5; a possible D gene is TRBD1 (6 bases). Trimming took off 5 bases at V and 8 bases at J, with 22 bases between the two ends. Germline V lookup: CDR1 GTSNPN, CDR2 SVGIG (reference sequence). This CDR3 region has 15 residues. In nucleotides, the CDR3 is TGTGCCTGGGATACCGGGACACCAGGGAAGAAGCCCCAGCATTTT. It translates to CAWDTGTPGKKPQHF.

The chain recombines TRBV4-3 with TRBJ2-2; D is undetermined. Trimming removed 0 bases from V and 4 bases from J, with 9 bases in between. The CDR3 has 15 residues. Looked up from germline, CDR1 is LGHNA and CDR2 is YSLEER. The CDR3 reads CASSQDQVFTGELFF. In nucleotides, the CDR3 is TGCGCCAGCAGCCAAGATCAGGTGTTCACCGGGGAGCTGTTTTTT.

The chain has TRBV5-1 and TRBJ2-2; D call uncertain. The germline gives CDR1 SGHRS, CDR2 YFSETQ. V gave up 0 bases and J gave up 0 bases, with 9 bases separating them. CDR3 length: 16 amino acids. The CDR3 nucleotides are TGCGCCAGCAGCTTGGATGGCTCCTCGAACACCGGGGAGCTGTTTTTT. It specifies CASSLDGSSNTGELFF.

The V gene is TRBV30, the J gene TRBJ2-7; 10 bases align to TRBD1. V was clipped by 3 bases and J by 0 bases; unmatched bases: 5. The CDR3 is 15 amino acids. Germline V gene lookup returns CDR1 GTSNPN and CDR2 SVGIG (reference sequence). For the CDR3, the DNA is TGTGCCTGGAGGGAGACAGGGGGCTTCTCCTACGAGCAGTACTTC. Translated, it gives CAWRETGGFSYEQYF.

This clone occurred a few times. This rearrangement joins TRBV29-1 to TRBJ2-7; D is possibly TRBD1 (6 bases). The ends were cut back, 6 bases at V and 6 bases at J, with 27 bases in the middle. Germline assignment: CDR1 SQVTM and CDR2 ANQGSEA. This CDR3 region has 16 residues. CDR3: CSVGTLAGARFGEQYF. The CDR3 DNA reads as TGCAGCGTCGGCACTTTGGCAGGGGCTAGGTTTGGCGAGCAGTACTTC.

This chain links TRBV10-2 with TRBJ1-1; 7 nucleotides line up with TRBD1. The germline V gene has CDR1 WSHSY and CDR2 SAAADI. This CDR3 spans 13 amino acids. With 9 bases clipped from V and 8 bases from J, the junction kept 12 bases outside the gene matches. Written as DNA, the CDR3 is TGCGCCAGGATCGGCAGGGGGTTCTCCGAAGCTTTCTTT. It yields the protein CARIGRGFSEAFF.

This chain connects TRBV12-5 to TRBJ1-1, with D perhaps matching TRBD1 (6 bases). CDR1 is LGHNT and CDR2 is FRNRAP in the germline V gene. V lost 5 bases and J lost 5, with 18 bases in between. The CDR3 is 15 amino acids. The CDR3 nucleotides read TGTGCTAGTGGTCCAGCGCAGGGGCAATGGACTGAAGCTTTCTTT. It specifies CASGPAQGQWTEAFF.